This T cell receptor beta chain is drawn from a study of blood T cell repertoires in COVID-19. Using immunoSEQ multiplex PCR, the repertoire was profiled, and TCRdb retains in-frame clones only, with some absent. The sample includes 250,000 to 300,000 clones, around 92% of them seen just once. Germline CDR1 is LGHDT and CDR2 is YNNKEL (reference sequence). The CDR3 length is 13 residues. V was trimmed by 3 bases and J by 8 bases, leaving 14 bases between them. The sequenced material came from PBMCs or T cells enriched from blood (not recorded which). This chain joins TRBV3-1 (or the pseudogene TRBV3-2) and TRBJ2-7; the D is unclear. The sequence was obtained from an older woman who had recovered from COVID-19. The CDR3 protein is CASSQLSSEKQYF. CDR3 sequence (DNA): TGTGCCAGCAGCCAGTTATCGAGCGAGAAGCAGTACTTC.